The T cell receptor (beta chain) under discussion was sequenced for a study of cytomegalovirus exposure and HLA in healthy donors. General study results and limits: Among immune exposure information, only CMV serostatus was available. As was reported, the classifier diagnosed cytomegalovirus status with high specificity and sensitivity.

Comments on this clone: Its specificity is unknown. A read error may account for a junction end that differs from germline.

PCR primers comprised 60 Vbeta and 13 Jbeta primers. The data were produced by immunoSEQ multiplex PCR, yet TCRdb's version contains in-frame clones alone and is incomplete. The table counts fewer than 110,000 clones; approximately 3.5% lies in the top ten. The germline V gene has CDR1 KGHSH and CDR2 LQKENI. There are 9 residues in the CDR3. Sequenced sample: PBMCs. The chain carries TRBV18 and TRBJ2-7; 7 positions match TRBD2. This sequence originates from a middle-aged man in good health and CMV-seronegative. The CDR3 nucleotides are TGTGCCAGCTCACCGCTCGGGGGGTTC. Protein sequence: CASSPLGGF.